These 20 T cell receptor beta chains were all obtained from the same sample, sequenced in a study of response to subunit inactivated influenza vaccine. TCRdb reprocessed the RT-PCR reads via MiXCR and lists one record per CDR3 protein. This table holds 500,000 to 600,000 distinct CDR3 sequences, 10% to 15% found once. This specimen consisted of PBMCs from blood, obtained on the day of vaccination. These receptors all come from a man aged 50 or older who received an inactivated influenza vaccine.

This clonotype was seen ten or more times. The chain recombines TRBV9 with TRBJ2-7; TRBD2 matches at 10 bases. The germline gives CDR1 SGDLS, CDR2 YYNGEE. V gave up 4 bases and J gave up 0 bases; unmatched junction bases: 1. The CDR3 is made up of 14 amino acids. This CDR3 reads CASSLAGASYEQYF. Written as DNA, the CDR3 is TGTGCCAGCAGCCTAGCGGGGGCCTCCTACGAGCAGTACTTC. Full variable domain (outside the CDR3, taken from reference TRBV9 and TRBJ2-7): DSGVTQTPKHLITATGQRVTLRCSPRSGDLSVYWYQQSLDQGLQFLIQYYNGEERAKGNILERFSAQQFPDLHSELNLSSLELGDSALYFCASSLAGASYEQYFGPGTRLTVT.

Ten or more counts support this clonotype. The J gene is TRBJ2-3, the V gene TRBV28; possible D gene TRBD1, 6 bases. Germline V gene sequence: CDR1 MDHEN, CDR2 SYDVKM. Trimming took off 5 bases at V and 6 bases at J, with 15 bases between the two ends. The CDR3 runs 14 residues. CDR3 loop: CASSLQGTYDTQYF. Here the CDR3 DNA reads TGTGCCAGCAGTCTACAGGGAACTTACGATACGCAGTATTTT.

This clonotype was detected only a few times. V gene TRBV11-2 combines with J gene TRBJ2-7; no clear D gene. The CDR3 covers 14 residues. The germline V gene encodes CDR1 SGHAT and CDR2 FQNNGV. Trimming took 8 bases from V and 2 from J, leaving 16 bases between them. In nucleotides, the CDR3 is TGTGCCAGCTGTTCGGACCCATCTCCCTACGAGCAGTACTTC. Its protein product is CASCSDPSPYEQYF.

The rearrangement links TRBV9 to TRBJ2-5; D remains ambiguous. CDR1 SGDLS and CDR2 YYNGEE come from the germline V gene. Trimming removed 0 bases at V and 5 bases at J, with 14 bases between. The CDR3 runs to 15 residues. The CDR3 here is CASSVAPRLGETQYF. CDR3 DNA: TGTGCCAGCAGCGTAGCCCCCCGTTTGGGGGAGACCCAGTACTTC. Supplemented by reference TRBV9 and TRBJ2-5, the full variable domain reads DSGVTQTPKHLITATGQRVTLRCSPRSGDLSVYWYQQSLDQGLQFLIQYYNGEERAKGNILERFSAQQFPDLHSELNLSSLELGDSALYFCASSVAPRLGETQYFGPGTRLLVL.

The CDR3 here is CASSLRTRDVQETQYF. The CDR3 DNA reads TGCGCCAGCAGCTTGAGGACCCGAGATGTACAAGAGACCCAGTACTTC. The gene calls are TRBV5-1 and TRBJ2-5; no clear D gene. Germline CDR1 and CDR2: SGHRS and YFSETQ. The CDR3 consists of 16 residues. V was shortened by 1 base and J by 2 bases, with 15 bases between the two germline ends. Looking up the rest from reference TRBV5-1 and TRBJ2-5 gives the full variable domain: KAGVTQTPRYLIKTRGQQVTLSCSPISGHRSVSWYQQTPGQGLQFLFEYFSETQRNKGNFPGRFSGRQFSNSRSEMNVSTLELGDSALYLCASSLRTRDVQETQYFGPGTRLLVL.

This clonotype has at least ten counts. In DNA, the CDR3 is TGTGCCAGCAGCGTCTGGGGCGATACCTACGAGCAGTACTTC. Translation gives CASSVWGDTYEQYF. The chain employs TRBV7-9 and TRBJ2-7; D might be TRBD1 (5 bases). CDR1 is SEHNR, CDR2 FQNEAQ, per germline (reference sequence). The CDR3 consists of 14 residues. The V end was cut by 5 bases, the J end by 2 bases, with 13 bases between. The full variable domain, completed using reference TRBV7-9 and TRBJ2-7, is DTGVSQNPRHKITKRGQNVTFRCDPISEHNRLYWYRQTLGQGPEFLTYFQNEAQLEKSRLLSDRFSAERPKGSFSTLEIQRTEQGDSAMYLCASSVWGDTYEQYFGPGTRLTVT.

This clonotype has more than one count but fewer than ten. V and J are TRBV28 and TRBJ2-3; D is unresolved. V was clipped by 5 bases and J by 0 bases, with 12 bases between them. CDR3 length equals 15 residues. Germline CDR1 MDHEN, CDR2 SYDVKM. CDR3 DNA: TGTGCCAGCAGTGCTCAGACTTCTAGCACAGATACGCAGTATTTT. As protein: CASSAQTSSTDTQYF.

This clonotype appeared a few times. This chain joins TRBV12-3 or TRBV12-4 and TRBJ2-3; 7 bases fit TRBD2. This CDR3 has 15 amino acids. Trimming removed 2 bases from V and 4 bases from J; junction bases left unmatched: 6. The CDR3 sequence: CASSLWGRAADTQYF. As DNA, the CDR3 is TGTGCCAGCAGTTTATGGGGGAGGGCCGCAGATACGCAGTATTTT.

The sample holds a few counts of this clonotype. This sequence joins TRBV5-1 and TRBJ2-3; 7 nucleotides align to TRBD1. CDR3 length: 16 residues. Germline V gene sequence: CDR1 SGHRS, CDR2 YFSETQ. V shed 4 bases, J shed 4 bases, and the junction held 12 bases outside the gene matches. CDR3 region: CASSARQETGADTQYF. In DNA form, the CDR3 reads TGCGCCAGCAGCGCCAGACAGGAAACAGGGGCAGATACGCAGTATTTT.

The chain couples TRBV11-2 to TRBJ2-2; D is possibly TRBD1 (5 bases). The CDR3 consists of 16 residues. Trimming took off 5 bases at V and 0 bases at J, with 13 bases between the two ends. The germline CDR1 and CDR2 sequences are SGHAT and FQNNGV. The chain's CDR3 is CASSPVQGSNTGELFF. CDR3 nucleotides: TGTGCCAGCAGCCCCGTCCAGGGTTCGAACACCGGGGAGCTGTTTTTT.

This chain joins TRBV12-3 or TRBV12-4 and TRBJ2-1, with D maybe TRBD1 (6 bases). This CDR3 has 16 amino acids. V was trimmed by 6 bases and J by 2 bases, leaving 17 bases between them. For the CDR3, the DNA is TGTGCCAGCAGGGATGATACAGGGTCCACCTACAATGAGCAGTTCTTC. Protein sequence: CASRDDTGSTYNEQFF.

The J gene is TRBJ2-2, the V gene TRBV5-4, with a tentative D call TRBD2 (5 bases). CDR3 length: 15 residues. Germline lookup yields CDR1 SGHNT and CDR2 YYREEE (reference sequence). V lost 6 bases and J lost 2, with 14 bases in between. CDR3 sequence: CASTPPGVNTGELFF. The CDR3 bases are TGTGCCAGCACCCCCCCCGGGGTTAACACCGGGGAGCTGTTTTTT.

This clonotype occurred many times. The rearrangement joins TRBV6-1 to TRBJ2-2, with 7 nucleotides matching TRBD2. The CDR3 has 16 amino acids. Trimming cost V 7 bases and J 5 bases; bases outside gene matches: 13. Germline CDR1 reads MNHNS; CDR2 reads SASEGT. The DNA of the CDR3 is TGTGCCAGCACCAAGACTAGCTACTTGGGGACCGGGGAGCTGTTTTTT. This sequence encodes CASTKTSYLGTGELFF.

This clonotype showed up just a few times. The chain links TRBV6-1 to TRBJ1-2; 9 positions match TRBD1. The CDR3 contains 17 residues. Per the germline V gene, CDR1 is MNHNS and CDR2 is SASEGT. The ends lost 6 bases at V and 1 base at J; junction bases unmatched: 12. The CDR3 coding sequence is TGTGCCAGCAGCCGATCCGGGACAGGGAGAGTTAACTATGGCTACACCTTC. It translates to CASSRSGTGRVNYGYTF.

The CDR3 coding sequence is TGTGCCAGCAGCCCCGGGACTCCCCAGGATACGCAGTATTTT. It specifies CASSPGTPQDTQYF. The V and J genes are TRBV7-2 and TRBJ2-3; tentatively, D is TRBD2 (6 bases). Germline values: CDR1 SGHTA, CDR2 FQGNSA. Trimming stripped 5 bases from V and 6 bases from J, with 15 bases between. The CDR3 sequence is 14 residues long.

The chain is built from TRBV28 and TRBJ1-2; D might be TRBD1 (6 bases). The germline V gene has CDR1 MDHEN and CDR2 SYDVKM. V shed 3 bases and J shed 4 bases, with 21 bases lying between them. CDR3 length: 17 residues. Here the CDR3 DNA reads TGTGCCAGCAGTTTGCAACAGGGTCGGATCAGGGCCTATGGCTACACCTTC. This translates into CASSLQQGRIRAYGYTF.

The sample holds a few counts of this clonotype. The CDR3 coding sequence is TGTGCCAGCAGTGTATGGACAGGGGTGAACACTGAAGCTTTCTTT. Amino acid sequence: CASSVWTGVNTEAFF. The V call is TRBV25-1, the J call TRBJ1-1, with TRBD1 identical over 9 bases. V gave up 4 bases and J gave up 0 bases; unmatched junction bases: 3. The CDR3 contains 15 residues. CDR1 is MGHDK and CDR2 is SYGVNS in the germline V gene.

The chain recombines TRBV6-4 with TRBJ2-1; 12 bases agree with TRBD2. The germline V gene encodes CDR1 MRHNA and CDR2 SNTAGT. After removal of 8 bases from V and 4 bases from J, the junction contained 6 bases not matched to a gene. The length of the CDR3 is 15 residues. In DNA form, the CDR3 reads TGTGCCAGCGCGACTAGCGGGGGCCCGTACAATGAGCAGTTCTTC. Translation gives CASATSGGPYNEQFF.

The chain recombines TRBV5-1 with TRBJ1-2, with D perhaps matching TRBD1 (6 bases). Germline lookup yields CDR1 SGHRS and CDR2 YFSETQ. The V end lost 6 bases, the J end lost 7 bases, and 19 bases lay between the germline ends. The CDR3 is 14 amino acids. The CDR3 DNA sequence: TGCGCCAGCAACCCCGATTTACAGGGTATTGGCTACACCTTC. It translates to CASNPDLQGIGYTF.

This clonotype was recorded at least ten times. V is TRBV15 and J is TRBJ2-3; 9 bases agree with TRBD1. V shed 0 bases, J shed 3 bases, and the junction held 10 bases outside the gene matches. Germline CDR1 reads LNHNV; CDR2 reads YYDKDF (reference sequence). This CDR3 contains 18 residues. For the CDR3, the DNA is TGTGCCACCAGCAGAGAAAAGGGGACAGGGAGCGGGACAGATACGCAGTATTTT. Translation gives CATSREKGTGSGTDTQYF.